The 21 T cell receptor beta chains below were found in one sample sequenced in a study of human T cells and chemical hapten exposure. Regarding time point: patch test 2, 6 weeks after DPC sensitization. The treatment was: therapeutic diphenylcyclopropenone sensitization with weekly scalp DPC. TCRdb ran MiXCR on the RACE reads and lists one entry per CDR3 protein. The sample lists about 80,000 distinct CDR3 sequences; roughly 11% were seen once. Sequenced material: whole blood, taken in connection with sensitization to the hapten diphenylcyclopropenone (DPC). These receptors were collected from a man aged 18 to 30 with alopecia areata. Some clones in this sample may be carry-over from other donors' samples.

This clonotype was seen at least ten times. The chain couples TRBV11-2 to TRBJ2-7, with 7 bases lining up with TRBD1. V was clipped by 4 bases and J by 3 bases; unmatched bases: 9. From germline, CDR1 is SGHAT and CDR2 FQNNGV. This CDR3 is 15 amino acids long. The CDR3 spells CASSSLTGKYYEQYV. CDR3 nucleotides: TGTGCCAGCAGCTCTCTGACAGGGAAGTACTACGAGCAGTACGTC.

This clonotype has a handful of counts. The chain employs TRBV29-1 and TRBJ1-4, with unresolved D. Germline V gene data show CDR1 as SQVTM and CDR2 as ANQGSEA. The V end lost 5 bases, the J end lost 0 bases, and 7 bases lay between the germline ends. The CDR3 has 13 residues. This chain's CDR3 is CSVSHATNEKLFF. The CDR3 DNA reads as TGCAGCGTTTCACATGCAACTAATGAAAAACTGTTTTTT. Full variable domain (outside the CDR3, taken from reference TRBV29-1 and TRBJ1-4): SAVISQKPSRDICQRGTSLTIQCQVDSQVTMMFWYRQQPGQSLTLIATANQGSEATYESGFVIDKFPISRPNLTFSTLTVSNMSPEDSSIYLCSVSHATNEKLFFGSGTQLSVL.

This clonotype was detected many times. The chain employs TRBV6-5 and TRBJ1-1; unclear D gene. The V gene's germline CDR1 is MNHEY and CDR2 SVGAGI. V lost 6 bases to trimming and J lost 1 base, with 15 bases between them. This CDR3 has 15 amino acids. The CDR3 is CASSEYQIGNTEAFF. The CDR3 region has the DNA TGTGCCAGCAGCGAATATCAAATAGGGAACACTGAAGCTTTCTTT.

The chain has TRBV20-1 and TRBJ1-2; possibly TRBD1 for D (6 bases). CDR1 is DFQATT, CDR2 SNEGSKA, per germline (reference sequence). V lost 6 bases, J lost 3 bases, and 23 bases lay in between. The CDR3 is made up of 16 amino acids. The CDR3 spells CSARGRRGYLYYGYTF. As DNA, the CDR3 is TGCAGTGCCAGGGGCCGCAGGGGATACCTTTACTATGGCTACACCTTC.

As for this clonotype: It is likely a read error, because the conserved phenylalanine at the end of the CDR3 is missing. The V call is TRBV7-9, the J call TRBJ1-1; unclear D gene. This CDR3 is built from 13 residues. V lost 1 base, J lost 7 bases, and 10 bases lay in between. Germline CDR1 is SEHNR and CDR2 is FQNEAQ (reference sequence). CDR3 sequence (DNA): TGTGCCAGCAGCTTAGGAGCCCCTTTTGAAGCTTTCTTA. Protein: CASSLGAPFEAFL.

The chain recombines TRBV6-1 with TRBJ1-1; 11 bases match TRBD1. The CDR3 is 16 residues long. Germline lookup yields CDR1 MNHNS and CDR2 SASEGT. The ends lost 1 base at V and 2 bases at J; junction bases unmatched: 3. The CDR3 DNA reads TGTGCCAGCAGTGAAGAAGGGACAGGGGGAAACACTGAAGCTTTCTTT. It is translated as CASSEEGTGGNTEAFF.

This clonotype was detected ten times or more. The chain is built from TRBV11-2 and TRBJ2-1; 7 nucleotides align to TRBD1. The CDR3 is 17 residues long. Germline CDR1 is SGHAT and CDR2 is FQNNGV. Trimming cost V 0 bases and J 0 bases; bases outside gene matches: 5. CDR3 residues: CASSLEGGYGSYNEQFF. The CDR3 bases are TGTGCCAGCAGCTTAGAAGGGGGCTATGGCTCCTACAATGAGCAGTTCTTC.

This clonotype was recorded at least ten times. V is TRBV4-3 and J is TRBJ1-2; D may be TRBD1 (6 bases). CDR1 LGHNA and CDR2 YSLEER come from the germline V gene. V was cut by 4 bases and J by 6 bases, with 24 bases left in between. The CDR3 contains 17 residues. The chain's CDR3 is CASSPLIRDPGGHGYTF. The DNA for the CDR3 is TGCGCCAGCAGCCCCTTAATCCGGGACCCCGGGGGGCATGGCTACACCTTC.

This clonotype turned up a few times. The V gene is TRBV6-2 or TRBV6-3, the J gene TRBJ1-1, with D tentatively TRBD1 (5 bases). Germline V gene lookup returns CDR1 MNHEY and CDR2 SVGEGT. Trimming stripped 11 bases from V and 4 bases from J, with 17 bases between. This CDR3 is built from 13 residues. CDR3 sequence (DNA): TGTGCCCTAGGGAGGGGAGAGGGCACTGAAGCTTTCTTT. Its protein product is CALGRGEGTEAFF.

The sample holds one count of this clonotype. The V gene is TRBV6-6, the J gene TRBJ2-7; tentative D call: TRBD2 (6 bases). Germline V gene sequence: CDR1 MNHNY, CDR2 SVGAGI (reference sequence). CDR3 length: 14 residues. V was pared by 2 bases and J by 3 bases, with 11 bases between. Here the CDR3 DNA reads TGTGCCAGCAGTTACCGGGACGGGGGCTACGAGCAGTACTTC. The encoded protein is CASSYRDGGYEQYF.

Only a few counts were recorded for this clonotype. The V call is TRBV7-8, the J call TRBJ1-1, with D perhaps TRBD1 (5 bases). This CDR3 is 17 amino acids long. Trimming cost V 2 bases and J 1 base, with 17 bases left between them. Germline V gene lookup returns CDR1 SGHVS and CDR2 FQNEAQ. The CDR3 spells CASSLPRIGRGNTEAFF. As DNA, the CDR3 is TGTGCCAGCAGCTTACCTCGTATTGGTAGGGGGAACACTGAAGCTTTCTTT.

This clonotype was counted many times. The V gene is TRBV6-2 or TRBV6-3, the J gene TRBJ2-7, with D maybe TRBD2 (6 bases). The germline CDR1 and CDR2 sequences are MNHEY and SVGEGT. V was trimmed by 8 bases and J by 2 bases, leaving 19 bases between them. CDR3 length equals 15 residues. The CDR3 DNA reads TGTGCCAGCCAACGACCCCCAGGGACTCCCTACGAGCAGTACTTC. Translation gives CASQRPPGTPYEQYF.

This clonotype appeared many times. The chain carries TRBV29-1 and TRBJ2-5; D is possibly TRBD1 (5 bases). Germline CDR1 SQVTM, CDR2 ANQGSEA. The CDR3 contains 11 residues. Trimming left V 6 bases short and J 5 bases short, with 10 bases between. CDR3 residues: CSVVGQETQYF. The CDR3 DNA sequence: TGCAGCGTAGTGGGGCAGGAGACCCAGTACTTC.

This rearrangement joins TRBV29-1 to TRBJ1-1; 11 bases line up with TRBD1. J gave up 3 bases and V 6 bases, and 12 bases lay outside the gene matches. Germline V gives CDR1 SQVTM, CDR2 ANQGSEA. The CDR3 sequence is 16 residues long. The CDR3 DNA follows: TGCAGCGTGACCGGGACAGGGGGAACGGGGGACACTGAAGCTTTCTTT. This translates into CSVTGTGGTGDTEAFF.

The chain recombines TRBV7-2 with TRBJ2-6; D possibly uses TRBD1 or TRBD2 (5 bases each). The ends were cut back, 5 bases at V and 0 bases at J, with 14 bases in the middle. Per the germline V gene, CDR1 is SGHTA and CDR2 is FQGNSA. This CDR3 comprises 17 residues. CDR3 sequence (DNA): TGTGCCAGCAGCCCACTGGGACGGGGCTCTGGGGCCAACGTCCTGACTTTC. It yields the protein CASSPLGRGSGANVLTF.

The CDR3, as DNA: TGCAGCGTTGAATCCCCGGGCAGCGAGCAGTACTTC. It yields the protein CSVESPGSEQYF. This chain connects TRBV29-1 to TRBJ2-7; D gene ambiguous. Deletions cut 2 bases from V and 6 bases from J, with 11 bases between. This CDR3 comprises 12 residues. CDR1 and CDR2 from the germline V gene are SQVTM and ANQGSEA.

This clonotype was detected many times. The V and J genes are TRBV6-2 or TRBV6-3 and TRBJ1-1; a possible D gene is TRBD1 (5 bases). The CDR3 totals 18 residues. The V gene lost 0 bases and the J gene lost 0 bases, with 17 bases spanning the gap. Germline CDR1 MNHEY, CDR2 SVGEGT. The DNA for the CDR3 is TGTGCCAGCAGTTACTCCCAGGGTCTGGTTTCCCTGAACACTGAAGCTTTCTTT. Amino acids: CASSYSQGLVSLNTEAFF.

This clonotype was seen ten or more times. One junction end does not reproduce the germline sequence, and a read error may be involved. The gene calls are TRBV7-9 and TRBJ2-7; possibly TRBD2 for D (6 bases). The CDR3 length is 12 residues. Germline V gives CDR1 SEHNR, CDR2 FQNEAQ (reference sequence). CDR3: CASSLDGGRKLF. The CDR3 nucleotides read TGTGCCAGCAGCTTAGACGGGGGACGGAAGCTTTTC.

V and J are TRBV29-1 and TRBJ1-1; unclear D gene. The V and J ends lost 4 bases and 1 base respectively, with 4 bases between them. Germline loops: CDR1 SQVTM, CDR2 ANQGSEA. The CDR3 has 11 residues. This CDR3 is CSVAKNTEAFF. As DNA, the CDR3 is TGCAGCGTTGCAAAGAACACTGAAGCTTTCTTT. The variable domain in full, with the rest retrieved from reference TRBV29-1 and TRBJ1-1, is SAVISQKPSRDICQRGTSLTIQCQVDSQVTMMFWYRQQPGQSLTLIATANQGSEATYESGFVIDKFPISRPNLTFSTLTVSNMSPEDSSIYLCSVAKNTEAFFGQGTRLTVV.

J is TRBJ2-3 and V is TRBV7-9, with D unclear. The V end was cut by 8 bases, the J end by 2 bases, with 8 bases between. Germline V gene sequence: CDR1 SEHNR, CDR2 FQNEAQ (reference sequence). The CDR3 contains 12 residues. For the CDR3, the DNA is TGTGCCAGCCCAAGGCCCACAGATACGCAGTATTTT. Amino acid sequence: CASPRPTDTQYF. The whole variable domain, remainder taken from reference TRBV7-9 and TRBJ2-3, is DTGVSQNPRHKITKRGQNVTFRCDPISEHNRLYWYRQTLGQGPEFLTYFQNEAQLEKSRLLSDRFSAERPKGSFSTLEIQRTEQGDSAMYLCASPRPTDTQYFGPGTRLTVL.

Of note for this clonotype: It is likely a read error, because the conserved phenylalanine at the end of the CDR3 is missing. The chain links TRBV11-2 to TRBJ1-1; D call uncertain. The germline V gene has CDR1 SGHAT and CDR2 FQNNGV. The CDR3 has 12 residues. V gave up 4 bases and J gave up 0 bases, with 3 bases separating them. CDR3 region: CASSSMNTEAFY. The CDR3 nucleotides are TGTGCCAGCAGCTCCATGAACACTGAAGCTTTCTAT.